These 26 T cell receptor beta chains originate from one sample sequenced in a study of shared clonotypes between healthy human individuals. Profiled with immunoSEQ multiplex PCR; TCRdb holds only in-frame clones, not every one. The sample contains around 600,000 clones, 97% of which appear only once. The material sequenced was naive CD4+ T cells sorted from blood. Subset in this sample: CD45RA+ positively selected. Receptors originate from a woman in her 30s in good health.

This chain uses TRBV29-1 with TRBJ2-7, with 8 bases identical to TRBD2. J was trimmed by 1 base and V by 4 bases; bases with no gene match: 6. The CDR3 has 14 amino acids. The V gene's germline CDR1 is SQVTM and CDR2 ANQGSEA. CDR3 nucleotides: TGCAGCGTTGTGAGGCTAGCGGGTTCCTACGAGCAGTACTTC. It specifies CSVVRLAGSYEQYF.

Written as DNA, the CDR3 is TGTGCCAGCAGCCGCCTGGGTAGCAATCAGCCCCAGCATTTT. As protein: CASSRLGSNQPQHF. The chain combines TRBV28 with TRBJ1-5, with D uncertain. The CDR3 is 14 amino acids. CDR1 is MDHEN and CDR2 is SYDVKM in the germline V gene. Trimming took 6 bases from V and 0 from J, leaving 9 bases between them.

V usage is TRBV7-2 and J usage is TRBJ2-5; D may match TRBD1 or TRBD2 (6 bases each). The J call is uncertain, as TRBJ2-7 better fits the DNA end. This CDR3 contains 15 residues. Germline values: CDR1 SGHTA, CDR2 FQGNSA. CDR3 in amino acids: CASSLVGGFEHEQYF. As DNA, the CDR3 is TGTGCCAGCAGCTTAGTAGGGGGGTTCGAGCACGAGCAGTACTTC.

V usage is TRBV29-1 and J usage is TRBJ2-5; 10 nucleotides line up with TRBD1. Gene TRBJ2-7 matches the end of the DNA better, so the J call may be wrong. Germline V CDR1 and CDR2: SQVTM, ANQGSEA. CDR3 length: 16 residues. DNA of the CDR3: TGCAGCGTGGTACCCGGGACAGGGGACTACTCCTACGAGCAGTACTTC. Its translation is CSVVPGTGDYSYEQYF.

The chain has TRBV6-5 and TRBJ2-7, with 7 positions matching TRBD1. Germline assignment: CDR1 MNHEY and CDR2 SVGAGI. This CDR3 region has 15 residues. The junction had 9 bases not matched to a gene; V was cut back by 5 bases and J by 2 bases. This CDR3 is CASSPTGTATYEQYF. In DNA form, the CDR3 reads TGTGCCAGCAGTCCAACCGGGACAGCGACCTACGAGCAGTACTTC.

This chain links TRBV5-4 with TRBJ1-1; 8 bases line up with TRBD1. CDR1 and CDR2 from the germline V gene are SGHNT and YYREEE (reference sequence). The CDR3 has 15 amino acids. Trimming cost V 2 bases and J 7 bases; bases outside gene matches: 10. In DNA form, the CDR3 reads TGTGCCAGCAGCTTCTCAACAGGGGGTTGGAATGAAGCTTTCTTT. Its translation is CASSFSTGGWNEAFF.

This chain connects TRBV6-6 to TRBJ1-5; unclear D gene. The CDR3 has 15 amino acids. Germline V gene sequence: CDR1 MNHNY, CDR2 SVGAGI (reference sequence). V was trimmed by 6 bases and J by 1 base, leaving 13 bases between them. The CDR3 nucleotides read TGTGCCAGCAGGCAAACGGGAGGGAGCAATCAGCCCCAGCATTTT. This gives the protein CASRQTGGSNQPQHF.

The chain uses TRBV5-1 and TRBJ1-4, with 7 bases aligning to TRBD1. The CDR3 spans 15 residues. CDR1 and CDR2 (germline): SGHRS, YFSETQ. With V trimmed by 4 bases and J by 4 bases, 7 bases remained unmatched. The CDR3 sequence is CASSLHRDSNEKLFF. The CDR3 DNA sequence: TGCGCCAGCAGCCTTCACCGGGACAGTAATGAAAAACTGTTTTTT.

V is TRBV6-5 and J is TRBJ2-2, with 11 bases identical to TRBD1. The CDR3 sequence is 15 residues long. With V trimmed by 7 bases and J by 5 bases, 6 bases remained unmatched. Germline values: CDR1 MNHEY, CDR2 SVGAGI. CDR3 nucleotides: TGTGCCAGCAACGTAGGGACAGGGGGTACCGGGGAGCTGTTTTTT. Translating gives CASNVGTGGTGELFF.

The CDR3 DNA is TGCGCCAGCAGCTTGGTTTCGGAGTCATACAATGAGCAGTTCTTC. Amino acid sequence: CASSLVSESYNEQFF. The chain recombines TRBV5-1 with TRBJ2-1; no definite D call. The CDR3 sequence is 15 residues long. Germline loops: CDR1 SGHRS, CDR2 YFSETQ. V was pared by 0 bases and J by 4 bases, with 11 bases between.

The chain combines TRBV9 with TRBJ2-1, with a possible D match to TRBD1 (6 bases). The CDR3 is 15 amino acids. Germline CDR1 SGDLS, CDR2 YYNGEE. Trimming removed 0 bases at V and 9 bases at J, with 16 bases between. DNA for the CDR3: TGTGCCAGCAGCGTAGAAGGGCGGCTGGGGGCTGAGCAGTTCTTC. This translates into CASSVEGRLGAEQFF.

V usage is TRBV6-5 and J usage is TRBJ1-1; D uncertain. This CDR3 has 11 residues. Germline values: CDR1 MNHEY, CDR2 SVGAGI. CDR3 region: CAHAVNTEAFF. CDR3 DNA: TGTGCGCACGCGGTAAACACTGAAGCTTTCTTT.

This sequence joins TRBV2 and TRBJ2-1; TRBD2 agrees at 9 bases. CDR1 and CDR2 from the germline V gene are SNHLY and FYNNEI. V lost 6 bases, J lost 6 bases, and 6 bases stayed unmatched. The CDR3 contains 14 residues. CDR3 loop: CASRRAGGRNEQFF. As DNA, the CDR3 is TGTGCCAGCAGGCGGGCGGGAGGGCGCAATGAGCAGTTCTTC.

This chain connects TRBV6-5 to TRBJ2-5; 12 bases align to TRBD2. This CDR3 contains 16 residues. Germline assignment: CDR1 MNHEY and CDR2 SVGAGI. V lost 4 bases, J lost 11 bases, and 14 bases stayed unmatched. The CDR3 loop is CASSWDPPLAGGEQYF. The CDR3 bases are TGTGCCAGCAGTTGGGACCCCCCTCTAGCGGGAGGGGAGCAGTACTTC.

This chain links TRBV19 with TRBJ1-1, with D uncertain. CDR1 and CDR2 (germline): LNHDA, SQIVND (reference sequence). The CDR3 spans 13 residues. The V end lost 2 bases, the J end lost 7 bases, and 11 bases lay between the germline ends. For the CDR3, the DNA is TGTGCCAGTAGTATAATAGGTTTCAGTGAAGCTTTCTTT. This translates into CASSIIGFSEAFF. Full variable domain (missing parts from reference TRBV19 and TRBJ1-1): DGGITQSPKYLFRKEGQNVTLSCEQNLNHDAMYWYRQDPGQGLRLIYYSQIVNDFQKGDIAEGYSVSREKKESFPLTVTSAQKNPTAFYLCASSIIGFSEAFFGQGTRLTVV.

V gene TRBV28 combines with J gene TRBJ2-5; no reliable D call. V was pared by 4 bases and J by 7 bases, with 16 bases between. Germline V gene lookup returns CDR1 MDHEN and CDR2 SYDVKM. This CDR3 comprises 14 residues. CDR3 region: CASSSGFFFGTQYF. DNA for the CDR3: TGTGCCAGCAGTTCGGGCTTCTTTTTCGGGACCCAGTACTTC.

This clone was detected once. This rearrangement joins TRBV5-1 to TRBJ2-2, with a tentative D call TRBD2 (7 bases). CDR1 SGHRS and CDR2 YFSETQ come from the germline V gene. The CDR3 length is 15 residues. Trimming shortened V by 4 bases and J by 7 bases, and 17 bases separated the two germline ends. Written as DNA, the CDR3 is TGCGCCAGCAGCAGCGGGACACCCGGCGTCGGGGAGCTGTTTTTT. This codes for CASSSGTPGVGELFF.

The sample holds one count of this clone. The sample has other DNA sequences that encode this CDR3 too. The chain carries TRBV4-1 and TRBJ2-1, with 7 bases identical to TRBD1. The V segment lost 1 base and the J segment 7 bases; nucleotides outside the gene matches: 10. Germline V gene lookup returns CDR1 MGHRA and CDR2 YSYEKL. The CDR3 spans 16 residues. The CDR3 spells CASSQGRAGGRNEQFF. The CDR3 DNA reads as TGCGCCAGCAGCCAAGGGCGGGCAGGGGGTCGGAATGAGCAGTTCTTC.

V gene TRBV18 combines with J gene TRBJ2-7; D gene unclear. CDR1 is KGHSH, CDR2 LQKENI, per germline. The CDR3 is 14 residues long. V lost 6 bases, J lost 2 bases, and 14 bases lay in between. The CDR3 region has the DNA TGTGCCAGCTCGCCCCCATATCTGACCTACGAGCAGTACTTC. Its translation is CASSPPYLTYEQYF.

This clone was counted a single time. The chain uses TRBV29-1 and TRBJ2-5; D gene unclear. The closer fit of TRBJ2-7 to the DNA end suggests the J call may be wrong. Germline CDR1 is SQVTM and CDR2 is ANQGSEA. This CDR3 comprises 14 residues. CDR3 nucleotide sequence: TGCAGCGTTGAAGAAGGTGGCCCCTCCTACGAGCAGTACTTC. Translation gives CSVEEGGPSYEQYF.

The rearrangement joins TRBV18 to TRBJ2-5; 13 bases are a match to TRBD2. This CDR3 spans 17 amino acids. Germline CDR1 reads KGHSH; CDR2 reads LQKENI. Trimming at V came to 0 bases and at J to 2 bases, leaving 3 bases not matched to a gene. CDR3 DNA: TGTGCCAGCTCACCACCGGGACTAGCGGGAAGGCAAGAGACCCAGTACTTC. Its translation: CASSPPGLAGRQETQYF.

This chain connects TRBV11-3 to TRBJ2-7; D gene uncertain. CDR3 length: 15 amino acids. V was pared by 1 base and J by 2 bases, with 12 bases between. Germline V CDR1 and CDR2: SGHNT, YENEEA. The CDR3 reads CASSLGPTTAYEQYF. CDR3 nucleotide sequence: TGTGCCAGCAGCTTAGGACCAACAACTGCCTACGAGCAGTACTTC.

This chain joins TRBV15 and TRBJ2-3; no clear D gene. CDR3 length equals 15 residues. Trimming took off 3 bases at V and 2 bases at J, with 12 bases between the two ends. In germline, CDR1 is LNHNV, CDR2 YYDKDF (reference sequence). The CDR3 protein is CATSSEKRLTDTQYF. CDR3 sequence (DNA): TGTGCCACCAGCAGTGAGAAGCGCCTCACAGATACGCAGTATTTT.

The chain employs TRBV5-4 and TRBJ2-5; either TRBD1 or TRBD2 may supply D (7 bases each). Germline V gene lookup returns CDR1 SGHNT and CDR2 YYREEE (reference sequence). V was clipped by 0 bases and J by 5 bases, with 17 bases between them. CDR3 length: 16 residues. In DNA form, the CDR3 reads TGTGCCAGCAGCTTGGCGCGGGGAGGGGGCATGGAGACCCAGTACTTC. It specifies CASSLARGGGMETQYF.

The V call is TRBV9, the J call TRBJ2-6; 8 bases are shared with TRBD1. Germline V gene sequence: CDR1 SGDLS, CDR2 YYNGEE. The CDR3 has 18 amino acids. V was pared by 4 bases and J by 0 bases, with 9 bases of the junction left unmatched. CDR3 sequence (DNA): TGTGCCAGCAGCCCCCGGACAGGGAAAACCTCTGGGGCCAACGTCCTGACTTTC. Translating gives CASSPRTGKTSGANVLTF.

The chain combines TRBV4-1 with TRBJ1-4, with D tentatively TRBD1 (6 bases). There are 16 residues in the CDR3. CDR1 is MGHRA and CDR2 is YSYEKL in the germline V gene. V was clipped by 1 base and J by 7 bases, with 16 bases between them. The CDR3 sequence: CASSQGSRGAGEKLFF. The CDR3, as DNA: TGCGCCAGCAGCCAAGGATCCAGGGGAGCGGGTGAAAAACTGTTTTTT.